Shown below are 18 T cell receptor beta chains from a single sample sequenced in a study of blood T cell repertoires in COVID-19. Sequenced by immunoSEQ multiplex PCR; TCRdb stores in-frame clones only, minus some. The table has about 150,000 clones, about 87% seen once; the top ten hold 35% to 40%. The sequencing input was peripheral blood. The receptor source for this set is a man in his fifties or sixties who had recovered from COVID-19.

V gene TRBV5-5 combines with J gene TRBJ1-6; TRBD1 aligns across 9 bases. The CDR3 runs to 14 residues. With 4 bases clipped from V and 9 bases from J, the junction kept 5 bases outside the gene matches. Germline V lookup: CDR1 SGHKS, CDR2 YYEKEE (reference sequence). In DNA form, the CDR3 reads TGTGCCAGCAGCCGGGACAGGGAGGTTTCACCCCTCCACTTT. It yields the protein CASSRDREVSPLHF. Full variable domain (missing parts from reference TRBV5-5 and TRBJ1-6): DAGVTQSPTHLIKTRGQQVTLRCSPISGHKSVSWYQQVLGQGPQFIFQYYEKEERGRGNFPDRFSARQFPNYSSELNVNALLLGDSALYLCASSRDREVSPLHFGNGTRLTVT.

The chain carries TRBV2 and TRBJ1-3; a weak D match, TRBD1 (5 bases). CDR1 SNHLY and CDR2 FYNNEI come from the germline V gene. V lost 7 bases, J lost 0 bases, and 13 bases lay in between. The CDR3 extends over 15 amino acids. The CDR3 DNA reads TGTGCCAGCAATACAGGCCGAAGCTCTGGAAACACCATATATTTT. Its protein is CASNTGRSSGNTIYF.

The chain combines TRBV7-6 with TRBJ2-5; D might be TRBD2 (6 bases). There are 15 residues in the CDR3. V was cut by 4 bases and J by 2 bases, with 14 bases left in between. Looked up from germline, CDR1 is SGHVS and CDR2 is FNYEAQ. As DNA, the CDR3 is TGTGCCAGCAGCTATCTCGCGGGGCTTCAAGAGACCCAGTACTTC. Protein sequence: CASSYLAGLQETQYF.

This clone was found a few times. This sequence joins TRBV30 and TRBJ1-2, with a weak D call TRBD1 (6 bases). With 4 bases removed from V and 2 bases from J, the gap between germline ends came to 14 bases. In germline, CDR1 is GTSNPN, CDR2 SVGIG (reference sequence). The CDR3 totals 14 residues. Here the CDR3 reads CAWKQGMVNYGYTF. The CDR3 DNA reads TGTGCCTGGAAACAGGGAATGGTGAACTATGGCTACACCTTC.

As for this clone: One end of the junction does not line up with germline, which may come from a read error. V gene TRBV27 combines with J gene TRBJ1-1; D call uncertain. The CDR3 covers 13 residues. Per the germline V gene, CDR1 is MNHEY and CDR2 is SMNVEV (reference sequence). This chain's CDR3 is CASSYRRTTGAFF. The CDR3 DNA follows: TGTGCCAGCAGTTATAGGAGGACCACTGGAGCTTTCTTT.

The chain recombines TRBV12-3 or TRBV12-4 with TRBJ2-4, with D perhaps matching TRBD1 (6 bases). This CDR3 has 12 amino acids. The V and J ends lost 5 bases and 5 bases respectively, with 7 bases between them. CDR3 residues: CASSRTENIQYF. The CDR3 DNA is TGTGCCAGCAGTAGGACAGAAAACATTCAGTACTTC.

The V gene is TRBV4-1, the J gene TRBJ1-1; 9 positions agree with TRBD1. Germline lookup yields CDR1 MGHRA and CDR2 YSYEKL. The trim removed 3 bases at V and 5 bases at J, leaving 4 bases unmatched. The CDR3 runs to 14 residues. The CDR3 nucleotides read TGCGCCAGCAGCCATGGGACAGGGATTACTGAAGCTTTCTTT. The encoded protein is CASSHGTGITEAFF.

CDR3 residues: CASSLDRGPGGNTIYF. CDR3 coding DNA: TGTGCCAGCAGCTTAGACAGGGGGCCAGGGGGAAACACCATATATTTT. This chain connects TRBV7-2 to TRBJ1-3; 9 bases match TRBD1. Per germline, CDR1 SGHTA and CDR2 FQGNSA. The length of the CDR3 is 16 residues. Trimming at V came to 1 base and at J to 4 bases, leaving 5 bases not matched to a gene.

The J gene is TRBJ1-2, the V gene TRBV6-5; perhaps TRBD1 as D (6 bases). Per germline, CDR1 MNHEY and CDR2 SVGAGI. The length of the CDR3 is 15 residues. V was clipped by 0 bases and J by 8 bases, with 16 bases between them. The CDR3 reads CASSYSETGLRGYTF. As DNA, the CDR3 is TGTGCCAGCAGTTACTCAGAGACAGGCCTCCGGGGCTACACCTTC.

The chain is built from TRBV4-1 and TRBJ1-2; 8 positions agree with TRBD1. CDR1 is MGHRA, CDR2 YSYEKL, per germline. V lost 6 bases to trimming and J lost 7 bases; unmatched junction nucleotides: 16. CDR3 length equals 16 residues. CDR3 bases: TGCGCCAGCAGTCCCGCTAGGGGAGGACAGGGTGTTGGCTACACCTTC. Translating it yields CASSPARGGQGVGYTF.

The J gene is TRBJ2-3, the V gene TRBV4-3; 11 nucleotides match TRBD2. V was clipped by 0 bases and J by 0 bases; unmatched bases: 5. CDR3 length: 18 residues. The germline V gene encodes CDR1 LGHNA and CDR2 YSLEER. The CDR3 nucleotides are TGCGCCAGCAGCCAAGATGGGACTAGCGGCCACAGCACAGATACGCAGTATTTT. Protein product: CASSQDGTSGHSTDTQYF.

The V and J genes are TRBV6-2 or TRBV6-3 and TRBJ2-3; 8 bases map to TRBD2. Per germline, CDR1 MNHEY and CDR2 SVGEGT. The CDR3 has 17 amino acids. After removal of 0 bases from V and 4 bases from J, the junction contained 9 bases not matched to a gene. The CDR3 coding sequence is TGTGCCAGCAGTTACTCGACCAGCGGGGGTAGCCCAGATACGCAGTATTTT. This translates into CASSYSTSGGSPDTQYF.

As for this clone: Other DNA sequences of this sample code for an identical CDR3. The chain is built from TRBV5-1 and TRBJ1-3, with D unclear. Per the germline V gene, CDR1 is SGHRS and CDR2 is YFSETQ. The CDR3 contains 15 residues. Trimming took off 0 bases at V and 1 base at J, with 8 bases between the two ends. DNA for the CDR3: TGCGCCAGCAGCTTGGCGGGTGGGTCTGGAAACACCATATATTTT. Its translation: CASSLAGGSGNTIYF. The full variable domain, its missing parts supplied by reference TRBV5-1 and TRBJ1-3, is KAGVTQTPRYLIKTRGQQVTLSCSPISGHRSVSWYQQTPGQGLQFLFEYFSETQRNKGNFPGRFSGRQFSNSRSEMNVSTLELGDSALYLCASSLAGGSGNTIYFGEGSWLTVV.

The rearrangement joins TRBV11-3 to TRBJ2-2, with 11 bases matching TRBD1. Germline lookup yields CDR1 SGHNT and CDR2 YENEEA. The CDR3 loop spans 15 amino acids. Losses at the gene ends were 5 bases for V and 5 bases for J; bases not matched to a gene: 4. The CDR3 DNA is TGTGCCAGCAGCCCTGGGACAGGGGGAACCGGGGAGCTGTTTTTT. Protein: CASSPGTGGTGELFF.

The chain joins TRBV3-1 (or the pseudogene TRBV3-2) to TRBJ2-3, with TRBD2 identical over 7 bases. CDR1 is LGHDT, CDR2 YNNKEL, per germline (reference sequence). The CDR3 contains 16 residues. Trimming removed 1 base from V and 1 base from J; junction bases left unmatched: 5. The DNA for the CDR3 is TGTGCCAGCAGCCAAGTGGGTGGGGGGGGCACAGATACGCAGTATTTT. Protein: CASSQVGGGGTDTQYF.

V gene TRBV29-1 combines with J gene TRBJ1-1; D is possibly TRBD1 (6 bases). This CDR3 comprises 11 residues. Germline values: CDR1 SQVTM, CDR2 ANQGSEA. V was trimmed by 6 bases and J by 2 bases, leaving 7 bases between them. The CDR3 is CSVDRNTEAFF. DNA of the CDR3: TGCAGCGTGGACAGAAACACTGAAGCTTTCTTT.

The chain employs TRBV29-1 and TRBJ2-1; 9 bases align to TRBD2. Per the germline V gene, CDR1 is SQVTM and CDR2 is ANQGSEA. The CDR3 length is 17 residues. The ends lost 2 bases at V and 1 base at J; junction bases unmatched: 9. CDR3 nucleotides: TGCAGCGTTGAAAGGCATAGCGGGGGCCCATCCTACAATGAGCAGTTCTTC. Residues: CSVERHSGGPSYNEQFF.

This clone was detected only once. This sequence joins TRBV6-6 and TRBJ1-2; the match to TRBD1 covers 9 bases. Trimming cost V 0 bases and J 0 bases; bases outside gene matches: 2. Germline V CDR1 and CDR2: MNHNY, SVGAGI (reference sequence). The CDR3 runs 16 residues. The CDR3, as DNA: TGTGCCAGCAGTTACTCGAGACAGGGGGCTAACTATGGCTACACCTTC. This gives the protein CASSYSRQGANYGYTF.